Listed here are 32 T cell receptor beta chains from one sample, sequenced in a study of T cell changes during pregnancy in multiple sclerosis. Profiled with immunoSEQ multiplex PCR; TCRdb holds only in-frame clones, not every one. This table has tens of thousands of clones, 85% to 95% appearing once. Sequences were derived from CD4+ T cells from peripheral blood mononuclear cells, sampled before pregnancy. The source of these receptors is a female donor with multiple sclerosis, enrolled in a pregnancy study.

CDR3 coding DNA: TGTGCCTGGAGTGTCTCGGCTAGCCAAAGCACAGATACGCAGTATTTT. Its translation is CAWSVSASQSTDTQYF. The J gene is TRBJ2-3, the V gene TRBV30; TRBD2 is a possible D gene (5 bases). The CDR3 loop spans 16 amino acids. Germline V lookup: CDR1 GTSNPN, CDR2 SVGIG (reference sequence). V lost 0 bases and J 0 bases, leaving 13 bases between the germline ends.

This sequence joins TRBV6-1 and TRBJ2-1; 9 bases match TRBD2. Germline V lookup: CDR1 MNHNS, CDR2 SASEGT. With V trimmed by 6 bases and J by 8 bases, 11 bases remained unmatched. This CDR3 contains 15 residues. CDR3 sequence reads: CASRDSGSAVDEQFF. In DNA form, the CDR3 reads TGTGCCAGCAGGGATAGCGGGAGTGCCGTGGATGAGCAGTTCTTC.

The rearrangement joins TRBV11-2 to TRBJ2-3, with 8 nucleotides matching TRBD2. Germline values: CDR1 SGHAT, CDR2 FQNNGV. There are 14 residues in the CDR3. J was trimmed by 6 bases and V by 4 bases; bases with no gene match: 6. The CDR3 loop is CASSSPTSADTQYF. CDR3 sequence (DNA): TGTGCCAGCAGCTCCCCGACTAGCGCTGATACGCAGTATTTT.

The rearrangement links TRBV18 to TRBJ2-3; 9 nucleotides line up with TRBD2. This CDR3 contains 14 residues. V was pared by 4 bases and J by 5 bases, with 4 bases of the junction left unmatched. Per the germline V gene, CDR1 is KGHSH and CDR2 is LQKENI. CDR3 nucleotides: TGTGCCAGCTCACTAGCGGGAGAGATAGATACGCAGTATTTT. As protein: CASSLAGEIDTQYF.

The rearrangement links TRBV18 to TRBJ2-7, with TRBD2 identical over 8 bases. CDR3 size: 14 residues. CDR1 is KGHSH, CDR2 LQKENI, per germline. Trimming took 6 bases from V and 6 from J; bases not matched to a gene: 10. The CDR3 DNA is TGTGCCAGCTCCCCCGGGAGGGGGGGGTCCGAGCAGTACTTC. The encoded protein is CASSPGRGGSEQYF.

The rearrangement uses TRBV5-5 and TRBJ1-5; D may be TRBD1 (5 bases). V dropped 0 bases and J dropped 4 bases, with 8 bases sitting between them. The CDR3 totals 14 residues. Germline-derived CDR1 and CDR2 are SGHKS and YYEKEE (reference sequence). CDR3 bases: TGTGCCAGCAGCTTGGGGTCAGGGAATCAGCCCCAGCATTTT. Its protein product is CASSLGSGNQPQHF. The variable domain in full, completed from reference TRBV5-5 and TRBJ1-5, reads DAGVTQSPTHLIKTRGQQVTLRCSPISGHKSVSWYQQVLGQGPQFIFQYYEKEERGRGNFPDRFSARQFPNYSSELNVNALLLGDSALYLCASSLGSGNQPQHFGDGTRLSIL.

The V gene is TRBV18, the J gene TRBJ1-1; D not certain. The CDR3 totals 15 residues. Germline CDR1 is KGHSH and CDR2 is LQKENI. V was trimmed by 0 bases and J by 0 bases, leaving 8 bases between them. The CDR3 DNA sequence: TGTGCCAGCTCACCACCCGGGAGAATGAACACTGAAGCTTTCTTT. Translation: CASSPPGRMNTEAFF.

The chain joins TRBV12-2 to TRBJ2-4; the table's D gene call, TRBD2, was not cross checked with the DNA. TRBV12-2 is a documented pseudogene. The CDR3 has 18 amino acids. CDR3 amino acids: CASRPTPGTSGRSNIQYF. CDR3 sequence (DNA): TGTGCAAGTCGCCCGACCCCGGGGACTAGCGGGAGGAGCAACATTCAGTACTTC.

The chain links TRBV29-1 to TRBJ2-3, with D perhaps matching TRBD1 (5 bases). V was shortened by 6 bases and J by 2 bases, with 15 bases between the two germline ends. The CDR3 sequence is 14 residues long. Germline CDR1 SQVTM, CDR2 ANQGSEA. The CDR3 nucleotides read TGCAGCGTCGTAGACAGAACATTCACAGATACGCAGTATTTT. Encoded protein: CSVVDRTFTDTQYF.

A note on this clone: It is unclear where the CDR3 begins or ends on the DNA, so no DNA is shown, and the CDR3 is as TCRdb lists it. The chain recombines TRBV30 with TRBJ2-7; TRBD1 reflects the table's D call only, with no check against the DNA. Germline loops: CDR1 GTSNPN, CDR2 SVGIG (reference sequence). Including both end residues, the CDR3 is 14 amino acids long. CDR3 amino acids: CAWSSGQGTGEQYF.

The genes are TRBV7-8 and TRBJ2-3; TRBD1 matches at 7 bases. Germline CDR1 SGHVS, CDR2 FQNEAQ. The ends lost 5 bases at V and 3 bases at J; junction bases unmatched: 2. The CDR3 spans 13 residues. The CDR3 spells CASSVQGTDTQYF. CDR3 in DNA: TGTGCCAGCAGCGTACAGGGGACAGATACGCAGTATTTT.

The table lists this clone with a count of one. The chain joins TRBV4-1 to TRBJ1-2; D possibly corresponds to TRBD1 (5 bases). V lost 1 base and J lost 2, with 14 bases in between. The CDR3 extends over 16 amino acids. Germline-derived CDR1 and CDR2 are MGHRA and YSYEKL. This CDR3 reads CASSQVPQGLNYGYTF. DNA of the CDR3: TGCGCCAGCAGCCAAGTTCCCCAGGGACTCAACTATGGCTACACCTTC.

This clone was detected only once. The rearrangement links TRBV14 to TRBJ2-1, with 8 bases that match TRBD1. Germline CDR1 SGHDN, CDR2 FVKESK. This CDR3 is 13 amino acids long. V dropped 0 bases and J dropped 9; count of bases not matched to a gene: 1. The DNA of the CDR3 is TGTGCCAGCAGCCAAGAGCAGGGGGCTGAGCAGTTCTTC. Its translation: CASSQEQGAEQFF. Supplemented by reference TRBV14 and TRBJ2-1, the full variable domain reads EAGVTQFPSHSVIEKGQTVTLRCDPISGHDNLYWYRRVMGKEIKFLLHFVKESKQDESGMPNNRFLAERTGGTYSTLKVQPAELEDSGVYFCASSQEQGAEQFFGPGTRLTVL.

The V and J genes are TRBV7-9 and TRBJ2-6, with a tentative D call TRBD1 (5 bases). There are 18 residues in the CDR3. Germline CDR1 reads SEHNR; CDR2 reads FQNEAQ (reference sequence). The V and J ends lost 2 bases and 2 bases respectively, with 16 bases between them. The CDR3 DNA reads TGTGCCAGCAGCTTATACCAGGGAATAGGGGCTGGGGCCAACGTCCTGACTTTC. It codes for CASSLYQGIGAGANVLTF.

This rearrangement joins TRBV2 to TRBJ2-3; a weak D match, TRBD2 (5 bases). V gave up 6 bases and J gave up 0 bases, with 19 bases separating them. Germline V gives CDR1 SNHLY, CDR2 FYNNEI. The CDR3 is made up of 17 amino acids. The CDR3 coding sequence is TGTGCCAGCAGAGGGTCCCCCTCAGCGGAGAGCACAGATACGCAGTATTTT. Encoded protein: CASRGSPSAESTDTQYF. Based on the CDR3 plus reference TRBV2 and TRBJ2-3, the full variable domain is EPEVTQTPSHQVTQMGQEVILRCVPISNHLYFYWYRQILGQKVEFLVSFYNNEISEKSEIFDDQFSVERPDGSNFTLKIRSTKLEDSAMYFCASRGSPSAESTDTQYFGPGTRLTVL.

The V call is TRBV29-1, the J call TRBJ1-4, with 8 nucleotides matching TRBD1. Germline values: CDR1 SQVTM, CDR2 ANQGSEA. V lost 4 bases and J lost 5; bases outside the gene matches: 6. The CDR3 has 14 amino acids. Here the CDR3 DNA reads TGCAGCGTTGGTAGGGACAGGAAGAATGAAAAACTGTTTTTT. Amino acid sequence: CSVGRDRKNEKLFF.

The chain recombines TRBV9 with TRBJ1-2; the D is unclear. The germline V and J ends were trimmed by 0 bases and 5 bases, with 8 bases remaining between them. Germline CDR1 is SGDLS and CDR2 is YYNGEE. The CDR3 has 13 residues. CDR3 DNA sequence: TGTGCCAGCAGCGTAGCAGGCCAGTATGGCTACACCTTC. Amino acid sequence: CASSVAGQYGYTF. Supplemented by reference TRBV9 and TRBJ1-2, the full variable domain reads DSGVTQTPKHLITATGQRVTLRCSPRSGDLSVYWYQQSLDQGLQFLIQYYNGEERAKGNILERFSAQQFPDLHSELNLSSLELGDSALYFCASSVAGQYGYTFGSGTRLTVV.

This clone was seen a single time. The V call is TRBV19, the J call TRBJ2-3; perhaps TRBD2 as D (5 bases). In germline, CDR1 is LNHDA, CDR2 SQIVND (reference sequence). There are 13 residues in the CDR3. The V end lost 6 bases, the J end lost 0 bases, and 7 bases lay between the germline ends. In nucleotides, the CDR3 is TGTGCCAGTAGGTTAGCGAGCACAGATACGCAGTATTTT. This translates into CASRLASTDTQYF.

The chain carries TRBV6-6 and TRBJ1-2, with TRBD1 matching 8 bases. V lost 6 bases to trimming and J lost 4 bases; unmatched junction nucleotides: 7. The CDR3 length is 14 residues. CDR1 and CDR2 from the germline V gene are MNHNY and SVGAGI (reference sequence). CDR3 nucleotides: TGTGCCAGCAGCCAATCTCAGGGGGCCTATGGCTACACCTTC. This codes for CASSQSQGAYGYTF.

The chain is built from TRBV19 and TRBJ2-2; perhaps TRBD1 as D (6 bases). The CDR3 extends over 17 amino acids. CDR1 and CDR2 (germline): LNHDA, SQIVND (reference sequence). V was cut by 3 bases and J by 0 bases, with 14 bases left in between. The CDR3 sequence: CASSMENWGPNTGELFF. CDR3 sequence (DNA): TGTGCCAGTAGTATGGAAAATTGGGGGCCGAACACCGGGGAGCTGTTTTTT.

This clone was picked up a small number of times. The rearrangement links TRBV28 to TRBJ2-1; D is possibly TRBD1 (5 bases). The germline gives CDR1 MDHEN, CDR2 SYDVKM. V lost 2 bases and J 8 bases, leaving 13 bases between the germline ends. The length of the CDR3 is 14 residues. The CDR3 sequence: CASSLTPGWDEQFF. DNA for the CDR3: TGTGCCAGCAGTTTAACCCCAGGGTGGGATGAGCAGTTCTTC.

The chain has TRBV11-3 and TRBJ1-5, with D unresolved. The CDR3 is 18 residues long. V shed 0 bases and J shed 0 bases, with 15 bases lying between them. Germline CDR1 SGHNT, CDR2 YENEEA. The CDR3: CASSLDPRRDPSNQPQHF. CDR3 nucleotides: TGTGCCAGCAGCTTAGATCCTAGGCGAGACCCTAGCAATCAGCCCCAGCATTTT.

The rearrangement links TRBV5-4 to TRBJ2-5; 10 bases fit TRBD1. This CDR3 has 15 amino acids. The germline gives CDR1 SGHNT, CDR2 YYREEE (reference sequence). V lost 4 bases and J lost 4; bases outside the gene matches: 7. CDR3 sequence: CASSKGQGMGETQYF. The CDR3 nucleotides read TGTGCCAGCAGCAAGGGACAGGGGATGGGAGAGACCCAGTACTTC. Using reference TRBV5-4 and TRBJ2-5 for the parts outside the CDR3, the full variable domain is ETGVTQSPTHLIKTRGQQVTLRCSSQSGHNTVSWYQQALGQGPQFIFQYYREEENGRGNFPPRFSGLQFPNYSSELNVNALELDDSALYLCASSKGQGMGETQYFGPGTRLLVL.

CDR3 residues: CASRYRGGASSYNEQFF. The CDR3 DNA follows: TGCGCCAGCAGATATAGGGGCGGAGCTAGCTCCTACAATGAGCAGTTCTTC. J is TRBJ2-1 and V is TRBV5-1, with D possibly matching TRBD1 (5 bases). V was pared by 5 bases and J by 0 bases, with 18 bases between. Germline V CDR1 and CDR2: SGHRS, YFSETQ. The CDR3 spans 17 residues.

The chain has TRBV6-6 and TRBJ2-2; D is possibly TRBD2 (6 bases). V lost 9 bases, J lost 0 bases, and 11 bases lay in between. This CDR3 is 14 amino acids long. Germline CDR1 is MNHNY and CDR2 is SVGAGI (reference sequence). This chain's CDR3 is CASTAGSNTGELFF. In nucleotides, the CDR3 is TGTGCCAGTACCGCGGGGTCGAACACCGGGGAGCTGTTTTTT.

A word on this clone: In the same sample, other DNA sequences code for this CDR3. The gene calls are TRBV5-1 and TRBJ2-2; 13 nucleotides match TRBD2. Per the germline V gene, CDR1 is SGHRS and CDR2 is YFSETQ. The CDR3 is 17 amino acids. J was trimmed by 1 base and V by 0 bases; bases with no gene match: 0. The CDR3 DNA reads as TGCGCCAGCAGCTTGGGACTAGCGGGAGGGAACACCGGGGAGCTGTTTTTT. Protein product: CASSLGLAGGNTGELFF.

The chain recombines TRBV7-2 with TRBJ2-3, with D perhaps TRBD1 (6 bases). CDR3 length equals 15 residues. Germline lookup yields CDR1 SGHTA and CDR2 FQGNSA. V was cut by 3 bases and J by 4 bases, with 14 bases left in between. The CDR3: CASSLGAGWSDTQYF. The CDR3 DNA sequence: TGTGCCAGCAGCTTGGGGGCGGGCTGGTCAGATACGCAGTATTTT.

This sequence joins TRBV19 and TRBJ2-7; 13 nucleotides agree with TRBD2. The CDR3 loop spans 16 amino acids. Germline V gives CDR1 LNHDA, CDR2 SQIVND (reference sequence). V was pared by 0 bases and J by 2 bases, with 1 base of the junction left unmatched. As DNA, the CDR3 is TGTGCCAGTAGTATAGAGGGACTAGCGGGGACCTACGAGCAGTACTTC. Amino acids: CASSIEGLAGTYEQYF.

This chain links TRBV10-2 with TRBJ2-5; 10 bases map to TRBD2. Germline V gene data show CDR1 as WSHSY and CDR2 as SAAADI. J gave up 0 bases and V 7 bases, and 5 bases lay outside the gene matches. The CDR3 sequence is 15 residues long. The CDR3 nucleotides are TGCGCCAGCACTCGGACTAGCGGAAACCAAGAGACCCAGTACTTC. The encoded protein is CASTRTSGNQETQYF.

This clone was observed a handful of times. The CDR3 loop reads CASSRNPRAGDNEQFF. CDR3 coding DNA: TGTGCCAGCAGCCGCAATCCCCGGGCGGGGGACAATGAGCAGTTCTTC. The rearrangement joins TRBV6-6 to TRBJ2-1, with 7 bases matching TRBD2. The germline V gene has CDR1 MNHNY and CDR2 SVGAGI (reference sequence). The V gene end was trimmed by 6 bases and the J gene end by 5 bases; junction bases not matched to a gene: 13. There are 16 residues in the CDR3.

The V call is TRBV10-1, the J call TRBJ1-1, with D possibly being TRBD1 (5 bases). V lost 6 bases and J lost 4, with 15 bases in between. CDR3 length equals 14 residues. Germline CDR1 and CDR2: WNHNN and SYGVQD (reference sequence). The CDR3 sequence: CASRSAAGGTEAFF. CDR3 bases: TGCGCCAGCAGGTCCGCAGCGGGGGGCACTGAAGCTTTCTTT.

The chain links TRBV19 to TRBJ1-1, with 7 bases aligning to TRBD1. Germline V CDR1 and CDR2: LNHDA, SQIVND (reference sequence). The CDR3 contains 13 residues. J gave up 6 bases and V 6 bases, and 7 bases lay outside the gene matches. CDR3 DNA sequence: TGTGCCAGTAGGACCCAACAGGGGTCTGAAGCTTTCTTT. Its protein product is CASRTQQGSEAFF.